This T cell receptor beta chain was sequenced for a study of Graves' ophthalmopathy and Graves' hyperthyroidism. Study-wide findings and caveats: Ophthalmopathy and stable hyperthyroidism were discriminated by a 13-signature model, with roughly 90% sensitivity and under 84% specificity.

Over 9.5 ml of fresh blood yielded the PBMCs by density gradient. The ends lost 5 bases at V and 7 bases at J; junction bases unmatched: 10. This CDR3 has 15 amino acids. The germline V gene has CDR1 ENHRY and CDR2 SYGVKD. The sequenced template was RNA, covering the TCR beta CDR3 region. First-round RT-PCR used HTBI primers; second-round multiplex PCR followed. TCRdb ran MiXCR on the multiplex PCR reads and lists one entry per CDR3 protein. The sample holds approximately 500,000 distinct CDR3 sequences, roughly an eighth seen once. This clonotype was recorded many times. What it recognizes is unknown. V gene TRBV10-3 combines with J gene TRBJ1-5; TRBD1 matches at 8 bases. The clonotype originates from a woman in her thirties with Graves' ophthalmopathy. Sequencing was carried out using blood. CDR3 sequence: CAISSTGTGYQPQHF. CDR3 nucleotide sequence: TGTGCCATCAGTTCAACCGGGACAGGTTACCAGCCCCAGCATTTT.